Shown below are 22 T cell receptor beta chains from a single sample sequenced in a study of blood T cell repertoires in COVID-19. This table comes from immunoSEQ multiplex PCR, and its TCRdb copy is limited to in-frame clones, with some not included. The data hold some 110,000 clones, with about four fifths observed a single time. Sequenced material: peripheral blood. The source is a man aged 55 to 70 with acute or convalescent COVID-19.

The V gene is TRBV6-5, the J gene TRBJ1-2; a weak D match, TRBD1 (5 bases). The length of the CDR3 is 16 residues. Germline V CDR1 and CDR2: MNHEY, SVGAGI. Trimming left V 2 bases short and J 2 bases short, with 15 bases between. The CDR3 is CASSYGAGRGNYGYTF. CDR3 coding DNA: TGTGCCAGCAGTTACGGTGCGGGGCGCGGAAACTATGGCTACACCTTC.

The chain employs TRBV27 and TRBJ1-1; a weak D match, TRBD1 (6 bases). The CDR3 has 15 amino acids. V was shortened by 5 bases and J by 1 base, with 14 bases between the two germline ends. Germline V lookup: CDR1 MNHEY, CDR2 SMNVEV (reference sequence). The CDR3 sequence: CASSRTGSWNTEAFF. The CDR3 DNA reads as TGTGCCAGCAGTCGAACAGGGTCGTGGAACACTGAAGCTTTCTTT.

The DNA for the CDR3 is TGCAGCGCAGTGAGGACAGGGGTGGATGAGCAGTTCTTC. It translates to CSAVRTGVDEQFF. The chain couples TRBV29-1 to TRBJ2-1; 9 nucleotides match TRBD1. V gave up 7 bases and J gave up 8 bases; unmatched junction bases: 9. Germline V gene sequence: CDR1 SQVTM, CDR2 ANQGSEA. CDR3 size: 13 residues.

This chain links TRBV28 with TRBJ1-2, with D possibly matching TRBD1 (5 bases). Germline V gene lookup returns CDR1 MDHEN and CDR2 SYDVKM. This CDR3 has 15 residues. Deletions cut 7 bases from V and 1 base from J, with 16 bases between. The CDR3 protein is CASNTKRQYNYGYTF. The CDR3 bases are TGTGCCAGCAATACTAAGAGACAGTATAACTATGGCTACACCTTC.

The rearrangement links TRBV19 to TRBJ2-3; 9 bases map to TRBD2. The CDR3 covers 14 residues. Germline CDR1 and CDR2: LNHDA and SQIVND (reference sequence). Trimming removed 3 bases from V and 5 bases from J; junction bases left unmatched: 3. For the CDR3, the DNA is TGTGCCAGTAGTATGGGACTAGCAGTAGATACGCAGTATTTT. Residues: CASSMGLAVDTQYF. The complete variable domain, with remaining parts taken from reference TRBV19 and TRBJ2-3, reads DGGITQSPKYLFRKEGQNVTLSCEQNLNHDAMYWYRQDPGQGLRLIYYSQIVNDFQKGDIAEGYSVSREKKESFPLTVTSAQKNPTAFYLCASSMGLAVDTQYFGPGTRLTVL.

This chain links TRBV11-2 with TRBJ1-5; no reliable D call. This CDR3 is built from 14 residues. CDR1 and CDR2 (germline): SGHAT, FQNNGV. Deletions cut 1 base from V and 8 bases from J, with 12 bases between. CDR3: CASSLGYGREPQHF. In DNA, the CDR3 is TGTGCCAGCAGCTTAGGGTACGGGCGGGAGCCCCAGCATTTT. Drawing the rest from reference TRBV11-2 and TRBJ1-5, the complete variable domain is EAGVAQSPRYKIIEKRQSVAFWCNPISGHATLYWYQQILGQGPKLLIQFQNNGVVDDSQLPKDRFSAERLKGVDSTLKIQPAKLEDSAVYLCASSLGYGREPQHFGDGTRLSIL.

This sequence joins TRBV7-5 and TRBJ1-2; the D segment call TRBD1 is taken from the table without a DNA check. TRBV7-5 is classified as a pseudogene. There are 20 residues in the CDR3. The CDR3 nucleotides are TGTGTCAGAAGCTTAGCGCTTGGTATGGTTAGGGACAGGGCGAACTATGGCTACACCTTC. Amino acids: CVRSLALGMVRDRANYGYTF.

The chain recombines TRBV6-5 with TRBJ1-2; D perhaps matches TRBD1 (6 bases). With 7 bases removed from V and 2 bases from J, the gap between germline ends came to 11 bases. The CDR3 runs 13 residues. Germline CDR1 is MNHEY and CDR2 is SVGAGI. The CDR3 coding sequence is TGTGCCAGCAAAACTGACAGGAACTATGGCTACACCTTC. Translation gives CASKTDRNYGYTF.

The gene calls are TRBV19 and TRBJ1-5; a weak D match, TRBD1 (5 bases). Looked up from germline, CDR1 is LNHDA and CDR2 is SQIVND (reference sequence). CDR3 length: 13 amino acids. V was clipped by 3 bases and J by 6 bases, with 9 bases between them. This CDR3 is CASSMGGGQPQHF. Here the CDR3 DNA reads TGTGCCAGTAGTATGGGGGGAGGTCAGCCCCAGCATTTT.

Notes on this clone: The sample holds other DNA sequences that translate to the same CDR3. The CDR3 reads CASSSQENTEAFF. CDR3 nucleotides: TGTGCCAGCAGCTCTCAGGAGAACACTGAAGCTTTCTTT. The chain is built from TRBV7-3 and TRBJ1-1; D unresolved. The CDR3 totals 13 residues. Germline V CDR1 and CDR2: SGHTA, FQGTGA. V was trimmed by 4 bases and J by 1 base, leaving 7 bases between them. The complete variable domain, with remaining parts taken from reference TRBV7-3 and TRBJ1-1, reads GAGVSQTPSNKVTEKGKYVELRCDPISGHTALYWYRQSLGQGPEFLIYFQGTGAADDSGLPNDRFFAVRPEGSVSTLKIQRTERGDSAVYLCASSSQENTEAFFGQGTRLTVV.

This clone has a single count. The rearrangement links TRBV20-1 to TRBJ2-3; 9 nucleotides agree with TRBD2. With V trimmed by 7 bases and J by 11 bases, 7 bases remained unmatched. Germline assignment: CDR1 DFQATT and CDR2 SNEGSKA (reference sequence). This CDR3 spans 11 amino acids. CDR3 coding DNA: TGCAGTGGGGAGCGGGAGGCTGAGCAGTATTTT. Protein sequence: CSGEREAEQYF.

This CDR3 is CASSYSIGAFGNTGELFF. The CDR3, as DNA: TGTGCCAGCAGTTACTCGATAGGGGCGTTTGGGAACACCGGGGAGCTGTTTTTT. J is TRBJ2-2 and V is TRBV6-2 or TRBV6-3; a possible D gene is TRBD1 (5 bases). Germline CDR1 MNHEY, CDR2 SVGEGT. This CDR3 is 18 amino acids long. Trimming took 0 bases from V and 1 from J, leaving 15 bases between them.

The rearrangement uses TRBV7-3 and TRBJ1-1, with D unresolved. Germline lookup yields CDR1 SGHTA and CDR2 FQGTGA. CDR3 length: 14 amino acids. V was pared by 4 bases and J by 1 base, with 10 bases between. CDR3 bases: TGTGCCAGCAGCTCTGGACTGCCGAACACTGAAGCTTTCTTT. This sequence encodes CASSSGLPNTEAFF.

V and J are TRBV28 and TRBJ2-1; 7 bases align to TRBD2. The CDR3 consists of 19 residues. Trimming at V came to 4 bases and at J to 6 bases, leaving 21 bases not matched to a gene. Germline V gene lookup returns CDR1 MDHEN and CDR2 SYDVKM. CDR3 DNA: TGTGCCAGCAGTTACCCCGCTATGTTAGCGGGTTGGGGTGGCAATGAGCAGTTCTTC. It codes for CASSYPAMLAGWGGNEQFF. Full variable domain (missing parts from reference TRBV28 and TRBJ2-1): DVKVTQSSRYLVKRTGEKVFLECVQDMDHENMFWYRQDPGLGLRLIYFSYDVKMKEKGDIPEGYSVSREKKERFSLILESASTNQTSMYLCASSYPAMLAGWGGNEQFFGPGTRLTVL.

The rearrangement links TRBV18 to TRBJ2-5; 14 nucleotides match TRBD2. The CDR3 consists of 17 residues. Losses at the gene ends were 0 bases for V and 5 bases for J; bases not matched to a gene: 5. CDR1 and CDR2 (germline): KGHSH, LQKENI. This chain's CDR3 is CASSPPTSGRASETQYF. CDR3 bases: TGTGCCAGCTCACCACCGACTAGCGGGAGGGCCTCGGAGACCCAGTACTTC.

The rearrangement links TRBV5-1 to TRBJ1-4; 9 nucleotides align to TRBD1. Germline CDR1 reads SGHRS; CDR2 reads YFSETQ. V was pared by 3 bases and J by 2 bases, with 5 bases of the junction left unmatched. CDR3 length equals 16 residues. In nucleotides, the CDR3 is TGCGCCAGCAGCTCGGGACAGGGCTCGACTAATGAAAAACTGTTTTTT. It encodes CASSSGQGSTNEKLFF. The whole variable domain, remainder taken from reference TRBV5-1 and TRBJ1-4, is KAGVTQTPRYLIKTRGQQVTLSCSPISGHRSVSWYQQTPGQGLQFLFEYFSETQRNKGNFPGRFSGRQFSNSRSEMNVSTLELGDSALYLCASSSGQGSTNEKLFFGSGTQLSVL.

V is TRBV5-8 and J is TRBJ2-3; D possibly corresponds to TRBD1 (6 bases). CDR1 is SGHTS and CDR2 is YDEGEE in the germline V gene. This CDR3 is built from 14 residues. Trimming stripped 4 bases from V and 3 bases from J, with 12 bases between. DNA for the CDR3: TGTGCCAGCAGCCTCGGACAGAGAACAGATACGCAGTATTTT. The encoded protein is CASSLGQRTDTQYF.

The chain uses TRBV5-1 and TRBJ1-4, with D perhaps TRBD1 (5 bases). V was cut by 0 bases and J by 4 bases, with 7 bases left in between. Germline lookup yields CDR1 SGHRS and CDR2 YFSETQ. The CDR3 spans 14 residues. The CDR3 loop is CASSLGQYNEKLFF. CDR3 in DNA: TGCGCCAGCAGCTTGGGACAGTATAATGAAAAACTGTTTTTT.

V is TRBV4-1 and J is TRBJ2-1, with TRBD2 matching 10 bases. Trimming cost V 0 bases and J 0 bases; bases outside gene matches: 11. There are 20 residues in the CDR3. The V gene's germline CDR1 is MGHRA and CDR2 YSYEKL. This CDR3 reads CASSQEVNSGRSRSYNEQFF. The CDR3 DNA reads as TGCGCCAGCAGCCAAGAAGTTAATAGCGGGAGGTCCCGCTCCTACAATGAGCAGTTCTTC.

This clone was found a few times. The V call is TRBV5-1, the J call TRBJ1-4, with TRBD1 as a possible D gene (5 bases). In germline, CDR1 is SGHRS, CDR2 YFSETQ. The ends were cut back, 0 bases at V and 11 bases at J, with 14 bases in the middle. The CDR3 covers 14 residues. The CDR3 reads CASSLDRNSRKLFF. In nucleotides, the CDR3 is TGCGCCAGCAGCTTGGACAGGAATTCGCGGAAACTGTTTTTT.

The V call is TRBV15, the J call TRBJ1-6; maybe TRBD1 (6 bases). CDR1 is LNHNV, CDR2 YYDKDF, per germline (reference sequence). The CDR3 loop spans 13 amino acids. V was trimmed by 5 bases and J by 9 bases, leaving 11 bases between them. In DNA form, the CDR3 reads TGTGCCACCAGCTTGGACAGATTTTCACCCCTCCACTTT. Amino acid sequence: CATSLDRFSPLHF.

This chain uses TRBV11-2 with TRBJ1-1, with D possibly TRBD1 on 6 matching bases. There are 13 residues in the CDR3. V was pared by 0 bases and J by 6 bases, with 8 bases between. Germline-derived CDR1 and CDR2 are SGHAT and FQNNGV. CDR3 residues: CASSLDHRAEAFF. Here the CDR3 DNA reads TGTGCCAGCAGCTTAGATCACAGGGCTGAAGCTTTCTTT.